One and the same sample provided the 26 T cell receptor beta chains below, sequenced in a study of blood T cells in healthy people across ages. Then a second PCR, running about 6 to 11 cycles, was carried out with a sample-barcoded 5' primer and a J-beta primer mix. TCRdb recomputed calls from the 5' RACE reads with MiXCR, one row per CDR3 protein. This sample has some 700,000 distinct CDR3 sequences, with approximately 43% found just once. The specimen sequenced was blood. All receptors come from a woman in her fifties or sixties in good health.

The gene calls are TRBV3-1 and TRBJ1-5; no reliable D call. Germline V gives CDR1 LGHDT, CDR2 YNNKEL (reference sequence). V shed 6 bases and J shed 3 bases, with 12 bases lying between them. The CDR3 runs 14 residues. CDR3 bases: TGTGCCAGCAGTCCAGACACAAACAATCAGCCCCAGCATTTT. This gives the protein CASSPDTNNQPQHF. Variable domain in full (rest from reference TRBV3-1 and TRBJ1-5): DTAVSQTPKYLVTQMGNDKSIKCEQNLGHDTMYWYKQDSKKFLKIMFSYNNKELIINETVPNRFSPKSPDKAHLNLHINSLELGDSAVYFCASSPDTNNQPQHFGDGTRLSIL.

This clonotype showed up just a few times. This rearrangement joins TRBV20-1 to TRBJ2-1; a possible D gene is TRBD1 (6 bases). Trimming took 0 bases from V and 0 from J, leaving 12 bases between them. The CDR3 is 16 residues long. CDR1 DFQATT and CDR2 SNEGSKA come from the germline V gene (reference sequence). The CDR3 reads CSARDGQRSSYNEQFF. CDR3 coding DNA: TGCAGTGCTAGAGATGGACAGCGAAGCTCCTACAATGAGCAGTTCTTC.

The rearrangement uses TRBV6-2 or TRBV6-3 and TRBJ2-1, with 10 positions matching TRBD2. V lost 6 bases, J lost 6 bases, and 8 bases stayed unmatched. The CDR3 contains 15 residues. Germline V gives CDR1 MNHEY, CDR2 SVGEGT. The CDR3 here is CASSSQAGGSNEQFF. The DNA of the CDR3 is TGTGCCAGCAGCTCCCAAGCGGGGGGGTCCAATGAGCAGTTCTTC.

This clonotype was seen more than once but under ten times. The chain uses TRBV20-1 and TRBJ2-3; 16 positions match TRBD2. The V segment lost 6 bases and the J segment 5 bases; nucleotides outside the gene matches: 5. The CDR3 totals 15 residues. Germline CDR1 reads DFQATT; CDR2 reads SNEGSKA (reference sequence). CDR3 sequence: CSAGTSGRAQDTQYF. The CDR3, as DNA: TGCAGTGCCGGGACTAGCGGGAGGGCCCAAGATACGCAGTATTTT.

The V call is TRBV11-2, the J call TRBJ1-2; the D is unclear. The CDR3 totals 13 residues. CDR1 is SGHAT, CDR2 FQNNGV, per germline. Trimming left V 0 bases short and J 6 bases short, with 8 bases between. The CDR3 DNA is TGTGCCAGCAGCTTAGAGCGGCTGGATGGCTACACCTTC. Residues: CASSLERLDGYTF.

The CDR3 DNA sequence: TGTGCCAGCTCATCCAGGACAGGGCCGGATGAAAAACTGTTTTTT. This codes for CASSSRTGPDEKLFF. This chain joins TRBV18 and TRBJ1-4, with 8 bases aligning to TRBD1. The CDR3 extends over 15 amino acids. With V trimmed by 5 bases and J by 6 bases, 8 bases remained unmatched. The germline V gene has CDR1 KGHSH and CDR2 LQKENI.

This chain links TRBV7-2 with TRBJ2-3; TRBD2 matches 7 bases. The CDR3 spans 15 residues. After removal of 3 bases from V and 3 bases from J, the junction contained 6 bases not matched to a gene. Per germline, CDR1 SGHTA and CDR2 FQGNSA. CDR3 bases: TGTGCCAGCAGCTTTGCGGGAGCGGGGACAGATACGCAGTATTTT. It yields the protein CASSFAGAGTDTQYF.

CDR3 sequence: CASSGRNEQFF. CDR3 in DNA: TGCGCCAGCAGCGGTAGAAATGAGCAGTTCTTC. The J gene is TRBJ2-1, the V gene TRBV5-1; D is undetermined. The ends were cut back, 4 bases at V and 7 bases at J, with 6 bases in the middle. Germline CDR1 reads SGHRS; CDR2 reads YFSETQ. This CDR3 is 11 amino acids long. Complete variable domain (other parts from reference TRBV5-1 and TRBJ2-1): KAGVTQTPRYLIKTRGQQVTLSCSPISGHRSVSWYQQTPGQGLQFLFEYFSETQRNKGNFPGRFSGRQFSNSRSEMNVSTLELGDSALYLCASSGRNEQFFGPGTRLTVL.

The V call is TRBV4-3, the J call TRBJ1-3; a weak D match, TRBD1 (5 bases). The germline V gene has CDR1 LGHNA and CDR2 YSLEER. The CDR3 is made up of 15 amino acids. Trimming cost V 0 bases and J 3 bases, with 9 bases left between them. CDR3 bases: TGCGCCAGCAGCCAAGATTGGGGACTTGGAAACACCATATATTTT. Protein sequence: CASSQDWGLGNTIYF.

The chain joins TRBV20-1 to TRBJ1-5; the D gene is possibly TRBD1 (5 bases). Germline V gives CDR1 DFQATT, CDR2 SNEGSKA (reference sequence). CDR3 length: 14 amino acids. The CDR3 DNA reads TGCAGCGCGGCCAGGGCCCTAAACAATCAGCCCCAGCATTTT. This gives the protein CSAARALNNQPQHF.

This clonotype was detected ten times or more. This sequence joins TRBV12-3 or TRBV12-4 and TRBJ2-1, with a weak D call TRBD1 (6 bases). V lost 6 bases to trimming and J lost 8 bases, with 14 bases between them. This CDR3 comprises 13 residues. The DNA for the CDR3 is TGTGCCAGCAGCAAGCAACAGGGCGATGAGCAGTTCTTC. Translating gives CASSKQQGDEQFF.

About this clonotype: It may be a read error: a sequence one base away is much more abundant. The J gene is TRBJ2-7, the V gene TRBV27; D unresolved. CDR1 MNHEY and CDR2 SMNVEV come from the germline V gene (reference sequence). The V and J ends lost 5 bases and 0 bases respectively, with 8 bases between them. The CDR3 consists of 13 residues. CDR3 sequence reads: CASSVDFSYEQYF. CDR3 DNA sequence: TGTGCCAGCAGTGTAGACTTCTCCTACGAGCAGTACTTC.

This clonotype was seen a few times. V gene TRBV27 combines with J gene TRBJ2-5; D possibly corresponds to TRBD1 (5 bases). The germline V gene has CDR1 MNHEY and CDR2 SMNVEV (reference sequence). The CDR3 contains 15 residues. Deletions cut 2 bases from V and 2 bases from J, with 12 bases between. The CDR3 sequence is CASSLGSGIQETQYF. Here the CDR3 DNA reads TGTGCCAGCAGTTTAGGTTCAGGGATACAAGAGACCCAGTACTTC.

The gene calls are TRBV21-1 and TRBJ2-2; the listed D gene, TRBD2, was not tested against the DNA. TRBV21-1 counts as a pseudogene. The CDR3 sequence is 16 residues long. The CDR3: CASSKEMSGNTGELFF. As DNA, the CDR3 is TGTGCCAGCAGCAAAGAAATGAGCGGTAACACCGGGGAGCTGTTTTTT.

This chain uses TRBV6-5 with TRBJ1-2; D gene uncertain. V dropped 2 bases and J dropped 6 bases, with 10 bases sitting between them. The CDR3 runs to 13 residues. The germline gives CDR1 MNHEY, CDR2 SVGAGI. In nucleotides, the CDR3 is TGTGCCAGCAGTTACGTGGGGAGGGATGGCTACACCTTC. The encoded protein is CASSYVGRDGYTF.

This chain links TRBV27 with TRBJ2-3; D gene uncertain. The CDR3 has 15 amino acids. V was cut by 7 bases and J by 1 base, with 15 bases left in between. Germline V gene lookup returns CDR1 MNHEY and CDR2 SMNVEV (reference sequence). The CDR3: CASMELKGRTDTQYF. As DNA, the CDR3 is TGTGCCAGCATGGAGCTCAAGGGCCGCACAGATACGCAGTATTTT.

The V call is TRBV20-1, the J call TRBJ1-5; 9 bases match TRBD1. This CDR3 is built from 15 residues. V shed 4 bases and J 4 bases; nucleotides not matched to a gene: 8. Germline loops: CDR1 DFQATT, CDR2 SNEGSKA (reference sequence). CDR3 coding DNA: TGCAGTGCTACCGGACAGGGGTCCTTTAATCAGCCCCAGCATTTT. Translating it yields CSATGQGSFNQPQHF.

In its sample, this clonotype was seen a few times. The chain combines TRBV3-1 with TRBJ1-4; D not certain. Trimming took 3 bases from V and 6 from J, leaving 5 bases between them. The CDR3 spans 12 residues. Per germline, CDR1 LGHDT and CDR2 YNNKEL (reference sequence). CDR3 nucleotides: TGTGCCAGCAGCCATCGGGATGAAAAACTGTTTTTT. This sequence encodes CASSHRDEKLFF. Full variable domain (missing parts from reference TRBV3-1 and TRBJ1-4): DTAVSQTPKYLVTQMGNDKSIKCEQNLGHDTMYWYKQDSKKFLKIMFSYNNKELIINETVPNRFSPKSPDKAHLNLHINSLELGDSAVYFCASSHRDEKLFFGSGTQLSVL.

This chain joins TRBV3-1 and TRBJ2-3, with D tentatively TRBD2 (6 bases). This CDR3 has 15 amino acids. Germline V gene data show CDR1 as LGHDT and CDR2 as YNNKEL (reference sequence). The V and J ends lost 4 bases and 2 bases respectively, with 13 bases between them. The CDR3 is CASSLASASTDTQYF. The CDR3 bases are TGTGCCAGCAGCCTGGCTAGCGCCTCCACAGATACGCAGTATTTT.

The chain employs TRBV6-5 and TRBJ2-1, with D possibly being TRBD1 (5 bases). CDR1 is MNHEY and CDR2 is SVGAGI in the germline V gene. Trimming removed 6 bases at V and 2 bases at J, with 14 bases between. The CDR3 extends over 15 amino acids. CDR3 protein: CASRYVEQAYNEQFF. DNA for the CDR3: TGTGCCAGCAGGTACGTCGAACAGGCCTACAATGAGCAGTTCTTC.

The table lists this clonotype with a few counts. V usage is TRBV9 and J usage is TRBJ1-1; a weak D match, TRBD1 (6 bases). The CDR3 length is 13 residues. Trimming stripped 4 bases from V and 8 bases from J, with 15 bases between. The germline V gene has CDR1 SGDLS and CDR2 YYNGEE. CDR3: CASSSGGGGEAFF. CDR3 nucleotide sequence: TGTGCCAGCAGCTCTGGGGGAGGGGGAGAAGCTTTCTTT.

The V call is TRBV30, the J call TRBJ2-1, with 7 bases fitting TRBD1. Germline V gives CDR1 GTSNPN, CDR2 SVGIG (reference sequence). Germline trimming cut 3 bases from V and 4 bases from J; bases unmatched to any gene: 6. The CDR3 covers 14 residues. The CDR3 region is CAWRSPGQYNEQFF. The CDR3 bases are TGTGCCTGGAGGTCACCGGGACAGTACAATGAGCAGTTCTTC.

The chain links TRBV12-3 or TRBV12-4 to TRBJ2-7, with 7 positions matching TRBD1. V trimming: 6 bases; J trimming: 7 bases; junction bases outside the gene matches: 9. The CDR3 spans 13 residues. The CDR3 region has the DNA TGTGCCAGCAGCTACAGGGGCCGGGGTGAGCAGTACTTC. Protein: CASSYRGRGEQYF.

The rearrangement links TRBV5-1 to TRBJ2-5; 13 positions match TRBD2. With 5 bases clipped from V and 1 base from J, the junction kept 11 bases outside the gene matches. The length of the CDR3 is 18 residues. Germline CDR1 is SGHRS and CDR2 is YFSETQ. The DNA of the CDR3 is TGCGCCAGCAGTTTGTCCCTGACTAGCGGGGGGTCCCAAGAGACCCAGTACTTC. Its translation is CASSLSLTSGGSQETQYF. The whole variable domain, remainder taken from reference TRBV5-1 and TRBJ2-5, is KAGVTQTPRYLIKTRGQQVTLSCSPISGHRSVSWYQQTPGQGLQFLFEYFSETQRNKGNFPGRFSGRQFSNSRSEMNVSTLELGDSALYLCASSLSLTSGGSQETQYFGPGTRLLVL.

V is TRBV29-1 and J is TRBJ2-5; 14 positions agree with TRBD2. The end of the DNA fits TRBJ2-7 better, so the J call may be wrong. CDR1 and CDR2 from the germline V gene are SQVTM and ANQGSEA. There are 15 residues in the CDR3. CDR3 sequence reads: CSVEAGLAGGYEQYF. The DNA for the CDR3 is TGCAGCGTTGAAGCAGGACTAGCGGGAGGATACGAGCAGTACTTC.

The gene calls are TRBV7-2 and TRBJ2-2, with TRBD2 matching over 13 bases. The CDR3 has 16 residues. Germline CDR1 reads SGHTA; CDR2 reads FQGNSA. Trimming at V came to 1 base and at J to 5 bases, leaving 1 base not matched to a gene. The DNA of the CDR3 is TGTGCCAGCAGCTTAGTACTAGCGGGAGGGACCGGGGAGCTGTTTTTT. Its translation is CASSLVLAGGTGELFF. Supplemented by reference TRBV7-2 and TRBJ2-2, the full variable domain reads GAGVSQSPSNKVTEKGKDVELRCDPISGHTALYWYRQSLGQGLEFLIYFQGNSAPDKSGLPSDRFSAERTGGSVSTLTIQRTQQEDSAVYLCASSLVLAGGTGELFFGEGSRLTVL.